The 8 T cell receptor beta chains reported below all come from one sample, sequenced in a study of spatial heterogeneity in lung cancer. As to time point: sample taken at primary tumor resection. Researchers sequenced whole RNA taken from tumor, nontumor lung or frozen PBMC without sorting. Each CDR3 protein gets one entry after TCRdb re-called the 5' RACE reads with MiXCR. The table includes tens of thousands of distinct CDR3 sequences, approximately 12% detected once. Sequences were derived from PBMCs, sampled at surgery. These receptors were obtained from a male donor with early-stage non-small cell lung cancer.

This clonotype was observed at least ten times. The chain carries TRBV7-9 and TRBJ1-5, with D possibly being TRBD1 (6 bases). V was pared by 2 bases and J by 7 bases, with 9 bases between. The CDR3 consists of 13 residues. CDR1 is SEHNR, CDR2 FQNEAQ, per germline (reference sequence). This CDR3 is CASSLYGQQPQHF. CDR3 DNA sequence: TGTGCCAGCAGCTTATACGGACAGCAGCCCCAGCATTTT. Full variable domain (missing parts from reference TRBV7-9 and TRBJ1-5): DTGVSQNPRHKITKRGQNVTFRCDPISEHNRLYWYRQTLGQGPEFLTYFQNEAQLEKSRLLSDRFSAERPKGSFSTLEIQRTEQGDSAMYLCASSLYGQQPQHFGDGTRLSIL.

The V call is TRBV20-1, the J call TRBJ1-1; D is unresolved. The CDR3 is 14 residues long. CDR1 and CDR2 from the germline V gene are DFQATT and SNEGSKA (reference sequence). V gave up 2 bases and J gave up 0 bases, with 10 bases separating them. The CDR3 here is CSARNLGMNTEAFF. In DNA, the CDR3 is TGCAGTGCTAGAAATCTGGGGATGAACACTGAAGCTTTCTTT.

This clonotype has ten or more counts. The rearrangement joins TRBV10-3 to TRBJ1-5; TRBD1 matches 8 bases. CDR1 and CDR2 (germline): ENHRY, SYGVKD. There are 14 residues in the CDR3. V gave up 3 bases and J gave up 5 bases; unmatched junction bases: 3. CDR3 loop: CAISDQGADQPQHF. The CDR3 bases are TGTGCCATCAGTGACCAGGGGGCGGATCAGCCCCAGCATTTT.

This chain links TRBV7-2 with TRBJ2-1; no reliable D call. The length of the CDR3 is 13 residues. V lost 2 bases, J lost 5 bases, and 7 bases lay in between. Germline lookup yields CDR1 SGHTA and CDR2 FQGNSA. CDR3 nucleotides: TGTGCCAGCAGCTTAAGACTCCACAATGAGCAGTTCTTC. Encoded protein: CASSLRLHNEQFF.

The table lists this clonotype with a few counts. The chain uses TRBV18 and TRBJ2-2; D unclear. Trimming left V 0 bases short and J 5 bases short, with 13 bases between. The germline CDR1 and CDR2 sequences are KGHSH and LQKENI. There are 16 residues in the CDR3. As DNA, the CDR3 is TGTGCCAGCTCACCACCTGTGGGCCTTACTACCGGGGAGCTGTTTTTT. It is translated as CASSPPVGLTTGELFF.

This clonotype was counted between two and nine times. The chain employs TRBV27 and TRBJ2-1; 9 bases align to TRBD2. The ends lost 3 bases at V and 9 bases at J; junction bases unmatched: 12. CDR1 is MNHEY, CDR2 SMNVEV, per germline (reference sequence). The CDR3 is made up of 16 amino acids. CDR3 sequence reads: CASSLLLAGPSGEQFF. The CDR3 coding sequence is TGTGCCAGCAGTTTGCTACTAGCGGGTCCGTCCGGTGAGCAGTTCTTC.

The chain carries TRBV5-1 and TRBJ2-3; tentative D call: TRBD1 (6 bases). The length of the CDR3 is 14 residues. Germline V gene data show CDR1 as SGHRS and CDR2 as YFSETQ. Deletions cut 0 bases from V and 5 bases from J, with 10 bases between. The CDR3 is CASSLGDIGDTQYF. The DNA of the CDR3 is TGCGCCAGCAGCTTGGGGGACATAGGAGATACGCAGTATTTT.

There are many counts of this clonotype. The rearrangement uses TRBV30 and TRBJ1-1, with 7 bases aligning to TRBD1. J lost 7 bases, V lost 4 bases, and 18 bases had no gene match. Looked up from germline, CDR1 is GTSNPN and CDR2 is SVGIG (reference sequence). The CDR3 is made up of 16 amino acids. This chain's CDR3 is CAWNQGMAGGIDEAFF. CDR3 sequence (DNA): TGTGCCTGGAACCAAGGGATGGCAGGGGGTATCGATGAAGCTTTCTTT.